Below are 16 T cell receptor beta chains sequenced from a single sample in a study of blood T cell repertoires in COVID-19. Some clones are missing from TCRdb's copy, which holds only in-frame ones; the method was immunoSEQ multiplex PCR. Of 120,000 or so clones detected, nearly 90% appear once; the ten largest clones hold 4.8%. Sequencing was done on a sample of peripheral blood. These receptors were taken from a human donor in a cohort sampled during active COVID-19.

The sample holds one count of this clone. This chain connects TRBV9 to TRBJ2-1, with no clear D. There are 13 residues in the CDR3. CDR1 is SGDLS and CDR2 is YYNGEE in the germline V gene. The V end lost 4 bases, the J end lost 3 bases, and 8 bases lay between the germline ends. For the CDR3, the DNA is TGTGCCAGCAGCCCCCGAGACTACAATGAGCAGTTCTTC. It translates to CASSPRDYNEQFF. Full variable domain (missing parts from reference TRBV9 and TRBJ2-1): DSGVTQTPKHLITATGQRVTLRCSPRSGDLSVYWYQQSLDQGLQFLIQYYNGEERAKGNILERFSAQQFPDLHSELNLSSLELGDSALYFCASSPRDYNEQFFGPGTRLTVL.

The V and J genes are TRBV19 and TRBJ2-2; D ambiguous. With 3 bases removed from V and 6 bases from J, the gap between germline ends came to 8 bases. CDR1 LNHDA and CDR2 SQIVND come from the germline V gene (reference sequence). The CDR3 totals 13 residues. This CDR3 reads CASSIFSSGELFF. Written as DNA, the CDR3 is TGTGCCAGTAGTATTTTTAGCTCCGGGGAGCTGTTTTTT.

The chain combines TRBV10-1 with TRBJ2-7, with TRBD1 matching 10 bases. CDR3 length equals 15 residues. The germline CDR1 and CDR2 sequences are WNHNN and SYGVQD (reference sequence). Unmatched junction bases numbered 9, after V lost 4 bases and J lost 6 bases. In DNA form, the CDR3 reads TGCGCCAGCAGTGCAGCAGACAGGGGGCGTCCCGAGCAGTACTTC. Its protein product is CASSAADRGRPEQYF.

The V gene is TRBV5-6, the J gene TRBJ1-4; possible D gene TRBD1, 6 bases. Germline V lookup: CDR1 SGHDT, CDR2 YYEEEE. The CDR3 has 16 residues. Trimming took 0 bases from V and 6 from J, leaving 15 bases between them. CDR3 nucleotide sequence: TGTGCCAGCAGCTTGGCGGGCAGGGGAGGGTATGAAAAACTGTTTTTT. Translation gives CASSLAGRGGYEKLFF.

The CDR3 loop reads CASSQDGGARGYGYTF. As DNA, the CDR3 is TGCGCCAGCAGCCAAGATGGGGGGGCGCGGGGCTATGGCTACACCTTC. This chain joins TRBV4-3 and TRBJ1-2, with a weak D call TRBD1 (6 bases). CDR1 LGHNA and CDR2 YSLEER come from the germline V gene. V lost 0 bases and J 4 bases, leaving 15 bases between the germline ends. The CDR3 has 16 residues.

The CDR3 region is CASSRDGTSGRRRQFF. In nucleotides, the CDR3 is TGTGCCAGCAGCCGAGACGGGACTAGCGGGAGGAGGCGGCAGTTCTTC. The V gene is TRBV7-9, the J gene TRBJ2-1; TRBD2 aligns across 15 bases. Trimming removed 5 bases from V and 12 bases from J; junction bases left unmatched: 11. CDR1 is SEHNR and CDR2 is FQNEAQ in the germline V gene (reference sequence). This CDR3 region has 16 residues.

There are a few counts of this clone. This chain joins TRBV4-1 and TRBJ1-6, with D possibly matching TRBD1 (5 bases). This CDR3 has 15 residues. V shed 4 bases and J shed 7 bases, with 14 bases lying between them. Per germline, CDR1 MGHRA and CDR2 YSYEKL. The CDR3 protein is CASSPASGGNSPLHF. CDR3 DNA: TGCGCCAGCAGCCCAGCGTCGGGGGGAAATTCACCCCTCCACTTT.

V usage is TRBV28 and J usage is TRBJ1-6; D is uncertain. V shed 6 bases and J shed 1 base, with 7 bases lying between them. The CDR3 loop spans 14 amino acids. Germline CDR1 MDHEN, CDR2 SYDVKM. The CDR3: CASRTTSYNSPLHF. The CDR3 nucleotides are TGTGCCAGCAGGACTACGTCCTATAATTCACCCCTCCACTTT.

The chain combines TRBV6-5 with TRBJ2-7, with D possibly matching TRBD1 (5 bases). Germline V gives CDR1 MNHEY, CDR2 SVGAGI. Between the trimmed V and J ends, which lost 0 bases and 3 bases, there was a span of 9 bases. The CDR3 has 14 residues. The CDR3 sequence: CASSYSLQGYEQYF. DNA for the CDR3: TGTGCCAGCAGTTACTCGCTCCAGGGCTACGAGCAGTACTTC.

Written as DNA, the CDR3 is TGTGCCAGCAGACCCTGGACAGGTTGGTCCTACGAGCAGTACTTC. Its translation: CASRPWTGWSYEQYF. The V call is TRBV27, the J call TRBJ2-7; TRBD1 aligns across 7 bases. Germline-derived CDR1 and CDR2 are MNHEY and SMNVEV (reference sequence). This CDR3 region has 15 residues. V gave up 6 bases and J gave up 1 base; unmatched junction bases: 9.

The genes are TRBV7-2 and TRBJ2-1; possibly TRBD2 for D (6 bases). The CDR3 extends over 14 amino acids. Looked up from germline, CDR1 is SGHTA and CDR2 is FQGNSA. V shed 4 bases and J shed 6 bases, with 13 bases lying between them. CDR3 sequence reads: CASSSRERVNEQFF. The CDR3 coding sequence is TGTGCCAGCAGCTCAAGGGAGCGGGTCAATGAGCAGTTCTTC.

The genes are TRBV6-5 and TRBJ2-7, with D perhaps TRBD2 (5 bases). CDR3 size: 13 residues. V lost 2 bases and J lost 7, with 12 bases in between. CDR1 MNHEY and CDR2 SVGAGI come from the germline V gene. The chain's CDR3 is CASSYGQTGEQYF. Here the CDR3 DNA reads TGTGCCAGCAGTTACGGCCAGACGGGAGAGCAGTACTTC.

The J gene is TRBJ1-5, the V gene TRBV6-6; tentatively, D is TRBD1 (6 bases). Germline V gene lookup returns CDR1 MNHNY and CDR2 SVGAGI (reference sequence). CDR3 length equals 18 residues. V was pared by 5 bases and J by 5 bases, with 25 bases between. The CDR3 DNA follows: TGTGCCAGCAGTCACGGACGGACTGGGGGGGCTCGACATCAGCCCCAGCATTTT. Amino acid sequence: CASSHGRTGGARHQPQHF.

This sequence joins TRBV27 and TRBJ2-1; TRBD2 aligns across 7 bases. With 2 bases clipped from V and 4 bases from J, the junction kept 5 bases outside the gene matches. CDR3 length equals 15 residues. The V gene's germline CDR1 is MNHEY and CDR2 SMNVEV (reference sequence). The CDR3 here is CASSLAGRAYNEQFF. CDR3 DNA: TGTGCCAGCAGTTTAGCGGGGAGGGCTTACAATGAGCAGTTCTTC.

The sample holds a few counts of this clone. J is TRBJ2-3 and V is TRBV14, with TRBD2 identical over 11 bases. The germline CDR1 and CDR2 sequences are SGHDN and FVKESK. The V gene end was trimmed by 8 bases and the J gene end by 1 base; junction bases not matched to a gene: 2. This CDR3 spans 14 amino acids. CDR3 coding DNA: TGTGCCAGCCCGGGACTAGCGGGCACAGATACGCAGTATTTT. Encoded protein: CASPGLAGTDTQYF.

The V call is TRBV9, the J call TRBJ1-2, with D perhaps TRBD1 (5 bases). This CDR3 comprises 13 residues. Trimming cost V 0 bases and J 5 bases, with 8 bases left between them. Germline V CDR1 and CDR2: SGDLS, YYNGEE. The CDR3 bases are TGTGCCAGCAGCGTAGAAGCAGGGTATGGCTACACCTTC. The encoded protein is CASSVEAGYGYTF.